This T cell receptor (beta chain) was recovered during a study of tumor-infiltrating lymphocytes in primary liver carcinoma. Background on the study: Ages ranged from 30 to 69, with HCC or mixed HCC-cholangiocarcinoma. Study-wide findings and caveats: Tumor samples exhibited a significantly greater top-250-clone fraction than blood samples (p = 0.039).

Worth noting for this clonotype: Its specificity is not known.

Germline CDR1 LGHNA, CDR2 YNFKEQ. This CDR3 region has 17 residues. Unsorted bulk tissue, about 18-32 mg of it, served as the source for co-extraction of RNA and DNA. TCR beta cDNA came from roughly 0.45 ug total RNA, primed with a constant-region primer. ARM-PCR was slightly modified, and three nested multiplex PCR rounds with it gave rise to the TCR beta libraries. In the first two PCR rounds, TRBV1-TRBV30 forward primers were paired with a C-beta reverse primer, and each round lasted roughly 9 cycles. Using its own MiXCR run on the multiplex PCR reads, TCRdb lists one record per CDR3 protein. The sample holds some 32,000 distinct CDR3 sequences; around 80% are singletons and the top ten take roughly 38%.

The chain has TRBV4-2 and TRBJ2-7, with TRBD2 matching over 11 bases. Material for sequencing was liver tumor tissue from sampling region 5. Noted subset: tumor region T5, tumor centre. The TCR originated in a man in his forties or fifties with primary liver carcinoma and hepatitis B virus infection. In DNA, the CDR3 is TGTACCAACAGTCAAGCCCTGGCTAGCGGGAGGTCCTACGAGCAGTACTTC. This encodes CTNSQALASGRSYEQYF.